The rows below give T cell receptor beta chains drawn from one sample of a study of T cell responses to AZD1222 COVID-19 vaccine. The assay was immunoSEQ multiplex PCR, and TCRdb's table has in-frame clones only and misses some. The profile shows roughly 56,000 clones, 65% to 85% of them singletons. Sequencing used peripheral blood, obtained 28 days after the second AZD1222 dose. The receptors were sampled from an adult who received the AZD1222 COVID-19 vaccine. Each CDR3 is given with its conserved first and last residue. The order of the fields is J gene, V gene, CDR3 protein.

TRBJ2-2	TRBV28	CANQGLGGELFF
TRBJ2-1	TRBV19	CASSSRPGDEQFF
TRBJ2-2	TRBV5-6	CASSLVSAGELFF
TRBJ2-6	TRBV7-9	CASSLVATGGSAGANVLTF
TRBJ1-2	TRBV7-2	CASSPGGPAHYGYTF
TRBJ1-5	TRBV27	CASRVGGTNSNQPQHF
TRBJ1-1	TRBV11-3	CASSSGNTEAFF
TRBJ2-5	TRBV21-1	CALQGGTSGSYKVSRGTQYF
TRBJ2-1	TRBV19	CASSIQGPLNEQFF
TRBJ1-2	TRBV3-1/TRBV3-2	CASSRGTQGNGYTF
TRBJ2-1	TRBV6-2/TRBV6-3	CASSYSPAGDYNEQFF
TRBJ1-2	TRBV28	CASSLGRSYGYTF
TRBJ2-3	TRBV9	CASSVGTPGADTQYF
TRBJ2-7	TRBV3-1/TRBV3-2	CASSLGPFEGWDEQYF
TRBJ1-1	TRBV3-1/TRBV3-2	CASQGFGNTEAFF
TRBJ1-1	TRBV7-2	CASSFHGVNTEAFF
TRBJ2-1	TRBV6-2/TRBV6-3	CASSGRSGRADNEQFF
TRBJ1-5	TRBV19	CASSIDHRGRQPQHF
TRBJ1-6	TRBV27	CASNPGQGYYNSPLHF
TRBJ1-2	TRBV5-1	CASSTRGGNIGYTF
TRBJ2-5	TRBV21-1	CASNRGETQYF
TRBJ2-7	TRBV30	CARGGPPYEQYF
TRBJ2-5	TRBV30	CAWTTGGEETQYF
TRBJ2-1	TRBV11-2	CASSSNGLAGEVYNEQFF
TRBJ2-6	TRBV2	CASSGGQGSSGANVLTF
TRBJ1-2	TRBV18	CASSPPGQGPNYGYTF
TRBJ1-5	TRBV6-1	CASSEAWQINQPQHF
TRBJ1-4	TRBV7-9	CASSHSINRAKGENEKLFF
TRBJ2-2	TRBV2	CASSLPAPNTGELFF
TRBJ1-5	TRBV15	CATRTDRALNQPQHF
TRBJ2-5	TRBV19	CASSIGSRIQETQYF
TRBJ2-1	TRBV5-4	CASSFIWTGQNNEQFF
TRBJ2-2	TRBV3-1/TRBV3-2	CASSQLAGGYTGELFF
TRBJ1-2	TRBV28	CASSPIPTEYGYTF
TRBJ1-5	TRBV18	CASSPTGGNQPQHF
TRBJ1-1	TRBV15	CATSPGKTRTEAFF
TRBJ1-1	TRBV4-2	CASSWGITEAFF
TRBJ2-1	TRBV9	CASSAYTGSSNEQFF
TRBJ2-7	TRBV7-8	CASSLVGLGYEQYF
TRBJ1-6	TRBV24-1	CATSDLGDIRFDSPLHF
TRBJ2-3	TRBV5-1	CASSPTDRVIRTDTQYF